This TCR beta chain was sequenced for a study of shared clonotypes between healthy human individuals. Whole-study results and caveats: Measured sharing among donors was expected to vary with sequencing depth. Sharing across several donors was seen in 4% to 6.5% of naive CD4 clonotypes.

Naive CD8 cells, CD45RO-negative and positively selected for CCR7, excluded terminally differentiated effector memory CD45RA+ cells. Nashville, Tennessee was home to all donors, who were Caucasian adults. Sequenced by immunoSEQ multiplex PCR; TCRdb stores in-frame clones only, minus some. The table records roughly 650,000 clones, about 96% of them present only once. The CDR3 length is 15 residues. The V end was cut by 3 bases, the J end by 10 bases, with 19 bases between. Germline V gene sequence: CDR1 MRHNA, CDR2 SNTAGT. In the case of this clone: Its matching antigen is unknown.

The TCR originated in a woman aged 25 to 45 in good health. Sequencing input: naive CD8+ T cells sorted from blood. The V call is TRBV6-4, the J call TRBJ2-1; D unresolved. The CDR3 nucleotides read TGTGCCAGCAGTGATAGGGTATCAGGCCTTGCGGAGCAGTTCTTC. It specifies CASSDRVSGLAEQFF.